This T cell receptor (beta chain) was sequenced during a study of blood T cell repertoires in COVID-19. Study summary: Samples came from the United States, Italy and Spain, spanning acute and convalescent COVID-19.

The CDR3 totals 14 residues. Germline CDR1 LNHDA, CDR2 SQIVND (reference sequence). V gave up 4 bases and J gave up 9 bases; unmatched junction bases: 3. The table came from immunoSEQ multiplex PCR; TCRdb's copy has only in-frame clones and leaves some out. The repertoire holds 80,000 to 95,000 clones, over 80% seen once, with approximately 34% in the top ten. The sample taken for sequencing was peripheral blood. The sequence was obtained from a woman older than 75 with active or convalescent COVID-19. This sequence joins TRBV19 and TRBJ1-6; 10 bases match TRBD1. The CDR3 reads CASSTRTGGSPLHF. CDR3 in DNA: TGTGCCAGTAGTACGAGGACAGGGGGTTCACCCCTCCACTTT. Supplemented by reference TRBV19 and TRBJ1-6, the full variable domain reads DGGITQSPKYLFRKEGQNVTLSCEQNLNHDAMYWYRQDPGQGLRLIYYSQIVNDFQKGDIAEGYSVSREKKESFPLTVTSAQKNPTAFYLCASSTRTGGSPLHFGNGTRLTVT.